The entry below gives a single TCR beta chain sequence along with its context. The data were taken from a study of CD8 T cells in Susac syndrome. The RNA input was roughly 0.45 to 1 ug, and it was reverse transcribed with random hexamers. Coverage of TCR beta CDR3 amplification by immunoSEQ multiplex PCR extended to 54 Vbeta and 13 Jbeta. TCRdb reanalysed the immunoSEQ multiplex PCR reads using MiXCR and keeps one entry per CDR3 protein. This repertoire shows 180,000 or so distinct CDR3 sequences, approximately 94% found once; its top ten account for 0.1%. CDR1 and CDR2 (germline): MNHEY, SVGEGT. The CDR3 runs to 13 residues. V was pared by 2 bases and J by 9 bases, with 4 bases of the junction left unmatched. Sequencing of TCR beta was performed on blood CD8+ and CD4+ T cells. Controls were healthy donors chosen to match patients in age and sex.

This TCR was recovered from a human donor in good health. This rearrangement joins TRBV6-2 or TRBV6-3 to TRBJ2-1, with 7 bases aligning to TRBD1. The sequenced sample was CD4+ T cells from PBMCs. The CDR3 spells CASSYRGRVEQFF. The CDR3, as DNA: TGTGCCAGCAGTTACAGGGGGCGTGTTGAGCAGTTCTTC.